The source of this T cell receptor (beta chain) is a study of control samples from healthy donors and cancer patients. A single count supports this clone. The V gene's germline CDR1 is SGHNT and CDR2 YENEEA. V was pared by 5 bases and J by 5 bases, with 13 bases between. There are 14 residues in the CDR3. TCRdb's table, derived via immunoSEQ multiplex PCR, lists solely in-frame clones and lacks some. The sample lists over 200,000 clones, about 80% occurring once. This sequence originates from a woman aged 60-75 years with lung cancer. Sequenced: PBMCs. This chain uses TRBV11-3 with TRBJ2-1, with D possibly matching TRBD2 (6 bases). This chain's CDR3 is CASSLGTFNNEQFF. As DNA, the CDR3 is TGTGCCAGCAGCCTCGGGACTTTTAACAATGAGCAGTTCTTC.